This T cell receptor (beta chain) was recorded in a study of blood T cells in healthy people across ages. Per germline, CDR1 SGHRS and CDR2 YFSETQ. V shed 4 bases and J shed 10 bases, with 11 bases lying between them. CDR3 length equals 11 residues. The authors ran a second PCR of 7 to 11 cycles using a sample-barcoded 5' primer and a J-beta primer mix. TCRdb passed the 5' RACE reads through MiXCR, listing each CDR3 protein once. The sample holds about 1.8 million distinct CDR3 sequences; approximately 50% are singletons and the top ten take roughly 2.1%. Material for sequencing was blood. The receptor was isolated from a woman in her 40s in good health. This chain links TRBV5-1 with TRBJ1-2, with D unresolved. The CDR3 DNA follows: TGCGCCAGCAGCGCGAGAGATGACTACACCTTC. Protein: CASSARDDYTF.